These 7 T cell receptor beta chains originate from one sample sequenced in a study of blood T cell repertoires in COVID-19. Clones were sequenced by immunoSEQ multiplex PCR, and TCRdb holds only the in-frame ones, with some missing. The profile covers 17,000 or so clones, with over 65% appearing a single time and 20% to 25% taken by the ten largest. Specimen: peripheral blood. These receptors all stem from a man between 60 and 75 years old with active or convalescent COVID-19.

Only a few counts were recorded for this clone. V and J are TRBV4-1 and TRBJ1-4; no clear D. Looked up from germline, CDR1 is MGHRA and CDR2 is YSYEKL. The V and J ends lost 3 bases and 7 bases respectively, with 9 bases between them. The length of the CDR3 is 13 residues. CDR3 sequence (DNA): TGCGCCAGCAGCCAGGTTTTAGTTGAAAAACTGTTTTTT. Translating gives CASSQVLVEKLFF.

V and J are TRBV10-1 and TRBJ2-2, with D unclear. The germline V and J ends were trimmed by 4 bases and 2 bases, with 8 bases remaining between them. Germline V gene sequence: CDR1 WNHNN, CDR2 SYGVQD (reference sequence). The CDR3 loop spans 14 amino acids. In DNA form, the CDR3 reads TGCGCCAGCAGTGGAGGCCCTAACACCGGGGAGCTGTTTTTT. It is translated as CASSGGPNTGELFF.

This clone was counted once. The chain recombines TRBV19 with TRBJ2-7; 7 bases match TRBD1. The CDR3 is made up of 14 amino acids. The germline gives CDR1 LNHDA, CDR2 SQIVND (reference sequence). V lost 4 bases and J lost 0; bases outside the gene matches: 3. The CDR3 DNA reads TGTGCCAGTAGTACCGGGACAGTCTCCTACGAGCAGTACTTC. Protein sequence: CASSTGTVSYEQYF.

This chain joins TRBV19 and TRBJ2-1; 15 bases are shared with TRBD2. V trimming: 3 bases; J trimming: 2 bases; junction bases outside the gene matches: 11. The germline CDR1 and CDR2 sequences are LNHDA and SQIVND (reference sequence). This CDR3 has 20 residues. CDR3 coding DNA: TGTGCCAGTAGTATGGGGTCCGGACTAGCGGGAGGGACCCCCTACAATGAGCAGTTCTTC. This codes for CASSMGSGLAGGTPYNEQFF. Looking up the rest from reference TRBV19 and TRBJ2-1 gives the full variable domain: DGGITQSPKYLFRKEGQNVTLSCEQNLNHDAMYWYRQDPGQGLRLIYYSQIVNDFQKGDIAEGYSVSREKKESFPLTVTSAQKNPTAFYLCASSMGSGLAGGTPYNEQFFGPGTRLTVL.

This clone was observed a few times. This chain uses TRBV6-6 with TRBJ2-7, with D unclear. Trimming removed 8 bases from V and 0 bases from J, with 14 bases in between. From germline, CDR1 is MNHNY and CDR2 SVGAGI (reference sequence). The CDR3 has 14 amino acids. CDR3 residues: CASAVGTYSYEQYF. The CDR3 nucleotides read TGTGCCAGCGCCGTGGGCACCTACTCCTACGAGCAGTACTTC.

The rearrangement joins TRBV4-2 to TRBJ2-5, with 10 positions matching TRBD2. This CDR3 has 15 amino acids. V lost 8 bases to trimming and J lost 0 bases; unmatched junction nucleotides: 6. The germline CDR1 and CDR2 sequences are LGHNA and YNFKEQ. CDR3 loop: CASGTGTSDQETQYF. The CDR3 coding sequence is TGTGCCAGCGGGACTGGGACTAGCGACCAAGAGACCCAGTACTTC.

The J gene is TRBJ1-4, the V gene TRBV6-6, with a weak D call TRBD1 (6 bases). V was clipped by 6 bases and J by 6 bases, with 17 bases between them. Germline CDR1 and CDR2: MNHNY and SVGAGI (reference sequence). CDR3 length equals 15 residues. CDR3 residues: CASSSDRLRDEKLFF. The CDR3 region has the DNA TGTGCCAGCAGCTCCGACAGGCTGAGGGATGAAAAACTGTTTTTT.